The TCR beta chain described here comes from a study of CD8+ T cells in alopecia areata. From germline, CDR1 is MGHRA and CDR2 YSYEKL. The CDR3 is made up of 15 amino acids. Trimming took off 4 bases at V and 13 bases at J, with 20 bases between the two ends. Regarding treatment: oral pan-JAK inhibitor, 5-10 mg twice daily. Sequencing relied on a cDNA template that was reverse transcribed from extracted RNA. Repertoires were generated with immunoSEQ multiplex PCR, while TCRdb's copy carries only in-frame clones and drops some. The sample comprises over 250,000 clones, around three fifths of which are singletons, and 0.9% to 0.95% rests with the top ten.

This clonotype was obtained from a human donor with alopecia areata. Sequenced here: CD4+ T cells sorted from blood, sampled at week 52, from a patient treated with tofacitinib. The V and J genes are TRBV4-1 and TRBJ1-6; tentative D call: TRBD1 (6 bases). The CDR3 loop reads CASSPPGGASSPLHF. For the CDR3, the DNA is TGCGCCAGCAGCCCCCCGGGGGGCGCGTCCTCGCCCCTCCACTTT.